These T cell receptor beta chains were read from a single sample in a study of cytomegalovirus exposure and HLA in healthy donors. Sequencing was performed with immunoSEQ multiplex PCR; in TCRdb, only in-frame clones are kept and a portion is missing. The table records some 200,000 clones, around 79% of them present only once. The sample was PBMCs. The receptors stem from a man aged 18 to 29 in good health and CMV-seronegative. Each CDR3 is given with its conserved first and last residue. A D gene is named only where the DNA matches it firmly. Not every row has a clone size; where given, it reads once, few, many or a size class.

D: .
size: few
J: TRBJ1-1
V: TRBV10-3
CDR3: CAISAFGQMNTEAFF
DNA: TGTGCCATCAGTGCCTTCGGACAGATGAACACTGAAGCTTTCTTT

D: .
size: .
J: TRBJ2-7
V: TRBV4-3
CDR3: CASSQDHRWIAIDESYEQYF
DNA: TGCGCCAGCAGCCAAGATCACAGGTGGATTGCGATAGACGAATCCTACGAGCAGTACTTC

D: .
size: .
J: TRBJ2-1
V: TRBV27
CDR3: CASSRDPSARIHNEQFF
DNA: TGTGCCAGCAGTCGAGACCCTAGCGCCCGGATACACAATGAGCAGTTCTTC

D: .
size: .
J: TRBJ1-2
V: TRBV5-1
CDR3: CASSSRGVGDGYTF
DNA: TGCGCCAGCAGCTCTCGGGGAGTGGGTGATGGCTACACCTTC

D: .
size: .
J: TRBJ2-2
V: TRBV6-5
CDR3: CASRTPGLNTGELFF
DNA: TGTGCCAGCAGAACCCCGGGACTGAACACCGGGGAGCTGTTTTTT

D: TRBD1
size: .
J: TRBJ1-2
V: TRBV6-4
CDR3: CASSPTGDRGLYGYTF
DNA: TGTGCCAGCAGCCCCACCGGGGACAGGGGGCTTTATGGCTACACCTTC

D: TRBD1
size: .
J: TRBJ2-5
V: TRBV5-4
CDR3: CASSFPTGDGETQYF
DNA: TGTGCCAGCAGCTTCCCGACAGGGGACGGGGAGACCCAGTACTTC

D: TRBD2
size: once
J: TRBJ2-1
V: TRBV9
CDR3: CASSVISGGAGEQFF
DNA: TGTGCCAGCAGCGTTATTAGCGGGGGGGCTGGTGAGCAGTTCTTC

D: .
size: .
J: TRBJ2-5
V: TRBV25-1
CDR3: CASSDSPNGMGGRETQYF
DNA: TGTGCCAGCAGTGATTCTCCAAATGGGATGGGGGGGCGAGAGACCCAGTACTTC

D: .
size: .
J: TRBJ1-3
V: TRBV9
CDR3: CASSVSLLDTIYF
DNA: TGTGCCAGCAGCGTTAGTCTCCTGGACACCATATATTTT

D: .
size: .
J: TRBJ2-7
V: TRBV27
CDR3: CASSFATGSLEQYF
DNA: TGTGCCAGCAGTTTTGCCACCGGGAGCCTCGAGCAGTACTTC

D: TRBD1
size: .
J: TRBJ1-1
V: TRBV5-6
CDR3: CASSWDRATEAFF
DNA: TGTGCCAGCAGCTGGGACAGGGCCACCGAAGCTTTCTTT

D: .
size: once
J: TRBJ1-6
V: TRBV6-1
CDR3: CASSEESLSSPLHF
DNA: TGTGCCAGCAGTGAAGAATCCCTATCTTCACCCCTCCACTTT

D: TRBD2
size: .
J: TRBJ2-1
V: TRBV4-2
CDR3: CASSREGLLGEGAYNEQFF
DNA: TGTGCCAGCAGCCGGGAGGGATTGTTAGGGGAGGGCGCCTACAATGAGCAGTTCTTC

D: TRBD1
size: .
J: TRBJ1-2
V: TRBV6-4
CDR3: CASSEGTGDFYGYTF
DNA: TGTGCCAGCAGTGAAGGGACAGGGGACTTTTATGGCTACACCTTC

D: .
size: .
J: TRBJ2-7
V: TRBV30
CDR3: CAWSRGGEQYF
DNA: TGTGCCTGGAGTCGAGGGGGCGAGCAGTACTTC

D: TRBD1
size: .
J: TRBJ2-5
V: TRBV15
CDR3: CATGSSGTGRETQYF
DNA: TGTGCCACCGGATCGTCCGGGACAGGGAGAGAGACCCAGTACTTC

D: .
size: .
J: TRBJ1-2
V: TRBV7-6
CDR3: CASSQQTGNYGYTF
DNA: TGTGCCAGCAGTCAACAGACAGGCAACTATGGCTACACCTTC

D: .
size: .
J: TRBJ2-7
V: TRBV21-1
CDR3: CASSKGRGAYEQYF
DNA: TGTGCCAGCAGCAAAGGCAGGGGAGCCTACGAGCAGTACTTC

D: .
size: .
J: TRBJ2-3
V: TRBV5-6
CDR3: CASSLGGTDTQYF
DNA: TGTGCCAGCAGCTTGGGCGGGACGGATACGCAGTATTTT

D: .
size: .
J: TRBJ2-7
V: TRBV7-2
CDR3: CASSLARVVGYEQYF
DNA: TGTGCCAGCAGCTTAGCCAGGGTAGTCGGCTACGAGCAGTACTTC

D: TRBD1
size: .
J: TRBJ1-2
V: TRBV28
CDR3: CASSRTGVGYTF
DNA: TGTGCCAGCAGTAGGACAGGGGTCGGCTACACCTTC

D: .
size: once
J: TRBJ1-1
V: TRBV6-6
CDR3: CASSPGGGNTEAFF
DNA: TGTGCCAGCAGCCCGGGTGGAGGGAACACTGAAGCTTTCTTT

D: .
size: .
J: TRBJ1-5
V: TRBV2
CDR3: CASTRSNQPQHF
DNA: TGTGCCAGCACCCGTAGCAATCAGCCCCAGCATTTT

D: TRBD1
size: .
J: TRBJ1-6
V: TRBV18
CDR3: CASSPYTGGSPLHF
DNA: TGTGCCAGCTCACCCTATACAGGGGGCTCACCCCTCCACTTT

D: TRBD2
size: once
J: TRBJ2-6
V: TRBV4-3
CDR3: CASSQDPAGGSGANVLTF
DNA: TGCGCCAGCAGCCAAGATCCTGCGGGGGGCTCTGGGGCCAACGTCCTGACTTTC

D: .
size: .
J: TRBJ2-2
V: TRBV9
CDR3: CASSLPRAELNTGELFF
DNA: TGTGCCAGCAGCCTGCCCAGGGCGGAACTGAACACCGGGGAGCTGTTTTTT

D: TRBD1
size: .
J: TRBJ1-1
V: TRBV7-9
CDR3: CASSSGQGISGNTEAFF
DNA: TGTGCCAGCAGCTCAGGACAGGGAATATCGGGGAACACTGAAGCTTTCTTT

D: TRBD1
size: .
J: TRBJ2-1
V: TRBV18
CDR3: CASSRALGQPDNEQLF
DNA: TGTGCCAGCTCACGGGCGTTGGGACAGCCCGACAATGAGCAGCTCTTC

D: TRBD1
size: few
J: TRBJ1-2
V: TRBV7-6
CDR3: CASSLGTDGGYTF
DNA: TGTGCCAGCAGCTTGGGGACAGATGGAGGCTACACCTTC

D: .
size: .
J: TRBJ1-1
V: TRBV7-2
CDR3: CASSLAGGLNTEAFF
DNA: TGTGCCAGCAGCTTAGCGGGGGGGTTGAACACTGAAGCTTTCTTT

D: .
size: .
J: TRBJ1-2
V: TRBV28
CDR3: CATEEVSGYTF
DNA: TGTGCCACCGAGGAGGTTTCTGGCTACACCTTC

D: TRBD1
size: .
J: TRBJ2-1
V: TRBV5-4
CDR3: CASSLGPGTGHSYNEQFF
DNA: TGTGCCAGCAGCTTGGGTCCCGGGACAGGGCACTCCTACAATGAGCAGTTCTTC

D: .
size: .
J: TRBJ1-4
V: TRBV10-3
CDR3: CAISEKQSATNEKLFF
DNA: TGTGCCATCAGTGAGAAACAGTCTGCAACTAATGAAAAACTGTTTTTT

D: .
size: .
J: TRBJ2-2
V: TRBV6-1
CDR3: CASSESLAGELFF
DNA: TGTGCCAGCAGTGAAAGCTTGGCCGGGGAGCTGTTTTTT

D: .
size: .
J: TRBJ2-3
V: TRBV15
CDR3: CATGGGGTDTQYF
DNA: TGTGCCACCGGCGGAGGCGGCACAGATACGCAGTATTTT

D: TRBD1
size: once
J: TRBJ1-4
V: TRBV6-6
CDR3: CASSYGDSDEKLFF
DNA: TGTGCCAGCAGTTACGGGGACAGTGATGAAAAACTGTTTTTT

D: .
size: .
J: TRBJ2-5
V: TRBV7-8
CDR3: CASSLRGSDEQYF
DNA: TGTGCCAGCAGCCTCAGGGGTTCAGATGAGCAGTACTTC

D: TRBD2
size: .
J: TRBJ2-1
V: TRBV27
CDR3: CASSLGLAEFYNEQFF
DNA: TGTGCCAGCAGTTTAGGACTAGCGGAGTTCTACAATGAGCAGTTCTTC

D: .
size: .
J: TRBJ1-1
V: TRBV28
CDR3: CASSLPQGFAEAFF
DNA: TGTGCCAGCAGTTTACCACAGGGATTCGCTGAAGCTTTCTTT

D: .
size: few
J: TRBJ2-2
V: TRBV7-3
CDR3: CASSPTGTNTGELFF
DNA: TGTGCCAGCAGCCCCACAGGGACGAACACCGGGGAGCTGTTTTTT

D: TRBD1
size: .
J: TRBJ1-2
V: TRBV19
CDR3: CASTGTGEAGGYTF
DNA: TGTGCCAGTACTGGGACAGGGGAAGCTGGTGGCTACACCTTC